A selection of T cell receptor beta chains follows, all from one sample in a study of blood T cell repertoires in COVID-19. The repertoire was sequenced with immunoSEQ multiplex PCR; TCRdb's copy has only in-frame clones and lacks some. This table has some 400,000 clones, roughly 80% appearing once. Sequenced sample: peripheral blood. These receptors were collected from a human donor with acute or convalescent COVID-19. The donor label of this sample is uncertain. Each CDR3 is given with its conserved first and last residue. A D gene is named only where the DNA matches it firmly. Not all rows give a size; the values are once, few, many and, for expanded clones, a class.

abundance: -
j_gene: TRBJ1-1
v_gene: TRBV19
d_gene: -
CDR3aa: CAPARQRNGNTEAFF
CDR3nt: TGTGCCCCCGCCAGGCAGAGAAATGGGAACACTGAAGCTTTCTTT

abundance: -
j_gene: TRBJ2-1
v_gene: TRBV27
d_gene: TRBD2
CDR3aa: CASSRTGLLNEQFF
CDR3nt: TGTGCCAGCAGCCGAACGGGACTACTGAATGAGCAGTTCTTC

abundance: -
j_gene: TRBJ2-1
v_gene: TRBV7-2
d_gene: TRBD1
CDR3aa: CASSLVGSGTGSSYNEQFF
CDR3nt: TGTGCCAGCAGCTTAGTGGGCTCGGGGACAGGGAGCTCCTACAATGAGCAGTTCTTC

abundance: -
j_gene: TRBJ2-1
v_gene: TRBV2
d_gene: TRBD2
CDR3aa: CASRGSGASNEQFF
CDR3nt: TGTGCCAGCAGGGGGAGCGGGGCCAGCAATGAGCAGTTCTTC

abundance: -
j_gene: TRBJ1-5
v_gene: TRBV2
d_gene: TRBD1
CDR3aa: CASTRTGNGNQPQHF
CDR3nt: TGTGCCAGCACTAGGACAGGGAATGGCAATCAGCCCCAGCATTTT

abundance: once
j_gene: TRBJ1-1
v_gene: TRBV10-2
d_gene: -
CDR3aa: CASRQDPNTEAFF
CDR3nt: TGCGCCAGCCGACAGGATCCCAACACTGAAGCTTTCTTT

abundance: once
j_gene: TRBJ2-7
v_gene: TRBV30
d_gene: -
CDR3aa: CAWSVLVNEQYF
CDR3nt: TGTGCCTGGAGTGTACTCGTAAACGAGCAGTACTTC

abundance: few
j_gene: TRBJ2-5
v_gene: TRBV7-2
d_gene: TRBD2
CDR3aa: CASSPVAGGTQYF
CDR3nt: TGTGCCAGCAGCCCGGTAGCGGGGGGGACCCAGTACTTC

abundance: -
j_gene: TRBJ2-7
v_gene: TRBV6-1
d_gene: TRBD1
CDR3aa: CASSDPTNRGQYF
CDR3nt: TGTGCCAGCAGTGATCCGACCAACAGGGGACAGTACTTC

abundance: -
j_gene: TRBJ1-3
v_gene: TRBV18
d_gene: -
CDR3aa: CASSPLDYSGNTIYF
CDR3nt: TGTGCCAGCTCACCTCTAGACTACTCTGGAAACACCATATATTTT

abundance: -
j_gene: TRBJ1-5
v_gene: TRBV2
d_gene: -
CDR3aa: CASRMTGFSNQPQHF
CDR3nt: TGTGCCAGCAGAATGACAGGATTTAGCAATCAGCCCCAGCATTTT

abundance: -
j_gene: TRBJ2-1
v_gene: TRBV9
d_gene: TRBD2
CDR3aa: CASSVEAGVSYNEQFF
CDR3nt: TGTGCCAGCAGCGTAGAAGCGGGAGTGTCCTACAATGAGCAGTTCTTC

abundance: -
j_gene: TRBJ1-2
v_gene: TRBV6-1
d_gene: -
CDR3aa: CASSEGVGSYGYTF
CDR3nt: TGTGCCAGCAGTGAAGGGGTTGGGAGCTATGGCTACACCTTC

abundance: once
j_gene: TRBJ2-1
v_gene: TRBV7-2
d_gene: TRBD1
CDR3aa: CASSLDGTGSNEQFF
CDR3nt: TGTGCCAGCAGCTTAGATGGGACAGGGAGTAATGAGCAGTTCTTC

abundance: many
j_gene: TRBJ1-2
v_gene: TRBV6-5
d_gene: TRBD1
CDR3aa: CASSYDRVRGYTF
CDR3nt: TGTGCCAGCAGTTACGACAGGGTTAGGGGCTACACCTTC

abundance: -
j_gene: TRBJ1-1
v_gene: TRBV18
d_gene: TRBD1
CDR3aa: CASSATGENTEAFF
CDR3nt: TGTGCCAGCTCCGCGACAGGGGAGAACACTGAAGCTTTCTTT

abundance: -
j_gene: TRBJ1-1
v_gene: TRBV29-1
d_gene: -
CDR3aa: CSVEQGRNTEAFF
CDR3nt: TGCAGCGTTGAACAGGGTCGGAACACTGAAGCTTTCTTT

abundance: -
j_gene: TRBJ2-2
v_gene: TRBV30
d_gene: -
CDR3aa: CAWISVNTNTGELFF
CDR3nt: TGTGCCTGGATTTCAGTTAACACGAACACCGGGGAGCTGTTTTTT

abundance: -
j_gene: TRBJ1-5
v_gene: TRBV19
d_gene: -
CDR3aa: CASSIIFPLYNQPQHF
CDR3nt: TGTGCCAGTAGTATTATATTCCCTTTATACAATCAGCCCCAGCATTTT

abundance: -
j_gene: TRBJ1-5
v_gene: TRBV19
d_gene: TRBD1
CDR3aa: CASSMRDRAQPQHF
CDR3nt: TGTGCCAGTAGTATGCGGGACAGGGCTCAGCCCCAGCATTTT

abundance: few
j_gene: TRBJ2-1
v_gene: TRBV29-1
d_gene: -
CDR3aa: CSVEVSGNNEQFF
CDR3nt: TGCAGCGTTGAAGTCTCGGGGAACAATGAGCAGTTCTTC

abundance: -
j_gene: TRBJ1-2
v_gene: TRBV6-5
d_gene: -
CDR3aa: CASRSREPNYGYTF
CDR3nt: TGTGCCAGCAGAAGCCGGGAACCTAACTATGGCTACACCTTC

abundance: many
j_gene: TRBJ2-3
v_gene: TRBV25-1
d_gene: TRBD2
CDR3aa: CASSGPGSGDPRTDTQYF
CDR3nt: TGTGCCAGCAGTGGTCCGGGGAGCGGGGACCCGCGCACAGATACGCAGTATTTT

abundance: -
j_gene: TRBJ2-1
v_gene: TRBV5-1
d_gene: TRBD2
CDR3aa: CATRRTSGRYGEQFF
CDR3nt: TGCGCCACTCGAAGGACTAGCGGGAGGTACGGTGAGCAGTTCTTC

abundance: -
j_gene: TRBJ1-1
v_gene: TRBV29-1
d_gene: TRBD1
CDR3aa: CSVGGQGGTEAFF
CDR3nt: TGCAGCGTTGGGGGACAGGGTGGGACTGAAGCTTTCTTT

abundance: many
j_gene: TRBJ2-1
v_gene: TRBV6-5
d_gene: -
CDR3aa: CASSYSRLAVPDEQFF
CDR3nt: TGTGCCAGCAGTTACTCGAGGCTAGCCGTTCCCGATGAGCAGTTCTTC

abundance: few
j_gene: TRBJ1-1
v_gene: TRBV6-5
d_gene: -
CDR3aa: CASSRQLNTEAFF
CDR3nt: TGTGCCAGCAGCCGACAGTTAAACACTGAAGCTTTCTTT

abundance: -
j_gene: TRBJ1-5
v_gene: TRBV27
d_gene: -
CDR3aa: CASSLSSGLSNQPQHF
CDR3nt: TGTGCCAGCAGTTTATCATCCGGACTTAGCAATCAGCCCCAGCATTTT

abundance: -
j_gene: TRBJ1-5
v_gene: TRBV19
d_gene: -
CDR3aa: CASMVREGQPQHF
CDR3nt: TGTGCCAGTATGGTCAGGGAGGGTCAGCCCCAGCATTTT

abundance: -
j_gene: TRBJ2-3
v_gene: TRBV4-1
d_gene: TRBD2
CDR3aa: CASSHFMLAGVADTQYF
CDR3nt: TGCGCCAGCAGCCACTTCATGCTAGCGGGAGTAGCAGATACGCAGTATTTT

abundance: few
j_gene: TRBJ1-6
v_gene: TRBV12-3/TRBV12-4
d_gene: -
CDR3aa: CASKKTDNSPLHF
CDR3nt: TGTGCCAGCAAAAAGACAGACAATTCACCCCTCCACTTT

abundance: once
j_gene: TRBJ2-1
v_gene: TRBV6-2/TRBV6-3
d_gene: TRBD2
CDR3aa: CASSPLAGVRNEQFF
CDR3nt: TGTGCCAGCAGTCCCCTAGCGGGAGTTCGGAATGAGCAGTTCTTC

abundance: -
j_gene: TRBJ1-2
v_gene: TRBV19
d_gene: -
CDR3aa: CASSIESHGYTF
CDR3nt: TGTGCCAGTAGTATTGAGAGCCATGGCTACACCTTC

abundance: -
j_gene: TRBJ1-1
v_gene: TRBV4-2
d_gene: TRBD1
CDR3aa: CASSLDRVANLPGMNTEAFF
CDR3nt: TGTGCCAGCAGCCTTGACAGGGTGGCCAACCTGCCGGGGATGAACACTGAAGCTTTCTTT

abundance: -
j_gene: TRBJ2-7
v_gene: TRBV7-6
d_gene: TRBD1
CDR3aa: CASSPAADRVYEQYF
CDR3nt: TGTGCCAGCAGCCCCGCGGCGGACAGGGTTTACGAGCAGTACTTC

abundance: -
j_gene: TRBJ1-1
v_gene: TRBV7-4
d_gene: -
CDR3aa: CASSSHRPPGYTEAFF
CDR3nt: TGTGCCAGCAGCTCCCACCGGCCCCCAGGGTACACTGAAGCTTTCTTT

abundance: -
j_gene: TRBJ1-1
v_gene: TRBV6-5
d_gene: TRBD1
CDR3aa: CASMDRANTEAFF
CDR3nt: TGTGCCAGTATGGACAGGGCGAACACTGAAGCTTTCTTT

abundance: -
j_gene: TRBJ1-2
v_gene: TRBV7-9
d_gene: -
CDR3aa: CASATDNYGYTF
CDR3nt: TGTGCCAGCGCTACAGATAACTATGGCTACACCTTC

abundance: -
j_gene: TRBJ1-1
v_gene: TRBV7-9
d_gene: -
CDR3aa: CASGQGPVAFF
CDR3nt: TGTGCCAGTGGGCAGGGGCCGGTAGCTTTCTTT

abundance: -
j_gene: TRBJ2-1
v_gene: TRBV3-1/TRBV3-2
d_gene: -
CDR3aa: CASSQDLTNEQFF
CDR3nt: TGTGCCAGCAGCCAAGATCTAACCAATGAGCAGTTCTTC

abundance: -
j_gene: TRBJ2-4
v_gene: TRBV18
d_gene: -
CDR3aa: CASSPPPSLAKNIQYF
CDR3nt: TGTGCCAGCTCACCACCCCCAAGCCTAGCCAAAAACATTCAGTACTTC

abundance: few
j_gene: TRBJ1-5
v_gene: TRBV12-3/TRBV12-4
d_gene: -
CDR3aa: CASSIEGDQPQHF
CDR3nt: TGTGCCAGCAGTATTGAGGGTGATCAGCCCCAGCATTTT

abundance: -
j_gene: TRBJ1-4
v_gene: TRBV5-1
d_gene: -
CDR3aa: CASRPGGGEKLFF
CDR3nt: TGCGCCAGCAGACCGGGGGGTGGGGAAAAACTGTTTTTT

abundance: -
j_gene: TRBJ2-1
v_gene: TRBV14
d_gene: TRBD2
CDR3aa: CASSQNPIAGGYNEQFF
CDR3nt: TGTGCCAGCAGCCAAAACCCTATAGCGGGAGGATACAATGAGCAGTTCTTC

abundance: -
j_gene: TRBJ1-5
v_gene: TRBV28
d_gene: -
CDR3aa: CASNRLGNQPQHF
CDR3nt: TGTGCCAGCAACCGACTTGGCAATCAGCCCCAGCATTTT

abundance: -
j_gene: TRBJ1-1
v_gene: TRBV19
d_gene: -
CDR3aa: CASSIVMRSTDTEAFF
CDR3nt: TGTGCCAGTAGTATAGTAATGAGGTCGACCGACACTGAAGCTTTCTTT

abundance: -
j_gene: TRBJ2-1
v_gene: TRBV24-1
d_gene: -
CDR3aa: CATSAQGSYNEQFF
CDR3nt: TGTGCCACCAGTGCTCAGGGGTCCTACAATGAGCAGTTCTTC

abundance: -
j_gene: TRBJ2-1
v_gene: TRBV19
d_gene: TRBD2
CDR3aa: CASSSLAGGPLNEQFF
CDR3nt: TGTGCCAGTAGTTCTTTAGCGGGGGGGCCTTTGAATGAGCAGTTCTTC

abundance: -
j_gene: TRBJ2-1
v_gene: TRBV19
d_gene: TRBD2
CDR3aa: CASSIGAGGRNEQFF
CDR3nt: TGTGCCAGTAGTATAGGGGCGGGAGGACGGAATGAGCAGTTCTTC

abundance: few
j_gene: TRBJ1-3
v_gene: TRBV6-5
d_gene: -
CDR3aa: CASSYSGGSGNTIYF
CDR3nt: TGTGCCAGCAGTTACAGCGGGGGCTCCGGAAACACCATATATTTT

abundance: -
j_gene: TRBJ1-2
v_gene: TRBV5-1
d_gene: TRBD1
CDR3aa: CASSDGQGFYGYTF
CDR3nt: TGCGCCAGCAGCGACGGACAGGGATTCTATGGCTACACCTTC

abundance: -
j_gene: TRBJ1-1
v_gene: TRBV6-1
d_gene: TRBD1
CDR3aa: CASSDPWTGGDTEAFF
CDR3nt: TGTGCCAGCAGTGACCCTTGGACAGGGGGGGACACTGAAGCTTTCTTT

abundance: -
j_gene: TRBJ2-3
v_gene: TRBV11-2
d_gene: -
CDR3aa: CASSLASITDTQYF
CDR3nt: TGTGCCAGCAGCTTAGCCAGTATCACAGATACGCAGTATTTT

abundance: -
j_gene: TRBJ2-1
v_gene: TRBV12-3/TRBV12-4
d_gene: TRBD1
CDR3aa: CASRLQGYNEQFF
CDR3nt: TGTGCCAGCAGGCTACAGGGGTACAATGAGCAGTTCTTC

abundance: -
j_gene: TRBJ2-3
v_gene: TRBV4-1
d_gene: TRBD2
CDR3aa: CASSQGVASGATDTQYF
CDR3nt: TGCGCCAGCAGCCAAGGTGTGGCTAGCGGGGCAACAGATACGCAGTATTTT

abundance: -
j_gene: TRBJ2-5
v_gene: TRBV30
d_gene: -
CDR3aa: CAWSGQGAETQYF
CDR3nt: TGTGCCTGGAGTGGCCAGGGCGCGGAGACCCAGTACTTC

abundance: -
j_gene: TRBJ2-1
v_gene: TRBV15
d_gene: -
CDR3aa: CATSTAYNEQFF
CDR3nt: TGTGCCACCAGCACAGCCTACAATGAGCAGTTCTTC

abundance: -
j_gene: TRBJ2-6
v_gene: TRBV18
d_gene: -
CDR3aa: CASSPLKGGAAGANVLTF
CDR3nt: TGTGCCAGCTCACCATTAAAAGGCGGGGCGGCCGGGGCCAACGTCCTGACTTTC

abundance: -
j_gene: TRBJ2-3
v_gene: TRBV11-2
d_gene: TRBD1
CDR3aa: CASSQQGRTDTQYF
CDR3nt: TGTGCCAGCAGCCAACAGGGGCGCACAGATACGCAGTATTTT

abundance: -
j_gene: TRBJ2-7
v_gene: TRBV15
d_gene: -
CDR3aa: CATSPEWYYEQYF
CDR3nt: TGTGCCACCTCACCCGAGTGGTACTACGAGCAGTACTTC